Sequencing of this TCR beta chain was carried out in a study of cytomegalovirus exposure and HLA in healthy donors. Whole-study context: Clustering assigned roughly 81% of the roughly 400 genotyped donors to the Caucasian-associated ancestry cluster. Study findings and constraints: Investigators reported about 160 TCR beta chains as tied to cytomegalovirus. The authors later found TCR association rates varying by HLA locus, with DRB1 most and HLA-C fewest. Usually a TCR sequence was rare, but some public TCRs were found in many donors.

This CDR3 has 15 amino acids. Trimming removed 6 bases from V and 3 bases from J, with 15 bases in between. In germline, CDR1 is LNHDA, CDR2 SQIVND (reference sequence). As regards this clone: Its cognate antigen is unknown.

Vbeta (60) and Jbeta (13) primers were used in the PCR. Profiling relied on immunoSEQ multiplex PCR, and the TCRdb table lists in-frame clones only, not all of them. The data show some 150,000 clones, with roughly 84% seen just once and about 2.4% held by the top ten. Sample: PBMCs. The receptor was isolated from a woman younger than 30 in good health and CMV-seronegative. The J gene is TRBJ1-5, the V gene TRBV19; D is ambiguous. The CDR3 DNA is TGTGCCAGTAGCCGGGATTTCCGGACCAATCAGCCCCAGCATTTT. Translating gives CASSRDFRTNQPQHF. The full variable domain, its missing parts supplied by reference TRBV19 and TRBJ1-5, is DGGITQSPKYLFRKEGQNVTLSCEQNLNHDAMYWYRQDPGQGLRLIYYSQIVNDFQKGDIAEGYSVSREKKESFPLTVTSAQKNPTAFYLCASSRDFRTNQPQHFGDGTRLSIL.